The 4 T cell receptor beta chains below were found in one sample sequenced in a study of T cell clonotyping in hematopoietic cell transplantation. Clones were read by immunoSEQ multiplex PCR, and TCRdb kept only the in-frame ones, dropping some. Counted here are about 1,100 clones, approximately 70% occurring once; the ten biggest clones make up approximately 44%. Sequencing was performed on peripheral blood mononuclear cells, taken 100 days after allogeneic stem cell transplant. The receptors were sampled from a female patient aged 30-39 years who had an allogeneic stem cell transplant, so T cells may come from the graft donor. Some clones in this sample may be carry-over from other donors' samples.

This chain uses TRBV6-5 with TRBJ2-5, with D hard to call. Germline V CDR1 and CDR2: MNHEY, SVGAGI. V was clipped by 2 bases and J by 3 bases, with 13 bases between them. The CDR3 sequence is 15 residues long. CDR3 protein: CASSYEEANKETQYF. The CDR3 nucleotides are TGTGCCAGCAGTTACGAAGAGGCGAATAAAGAGACCCAGTACTTC.

V gene TRBV4-1 combines with J gene TRBJ2-1; TRBD2 might be the D (5 bases). Per germline, CDR1 MGHRA and CDR2 YSYEKL. The CDR3 has 14 residues. Trimming cost V 0 bases and J 10 bases, with 13 bases left between them. The CDR3 bases are TGCGCCAGCAGCCAAGAAAGTCGAGGGCTGGAGCAGTTCTTC. Amino acids: CASSQESRGLEQFF.

In this sample, this clone is large (0.1 to 1%). CDR3 amino acids: CASSFGTNSNQPQHF. In DNA, the CDR3 is TGTGCCAGCAGTTTTGGGACAAATAGCAATCAGCCCCAGCATTTT. The chain links TRBV27 to TRBJ1-5, with D possibly being TRBD1 (6 bases). The V and J ends lost 3 bases and 0 bases respectively, with 9 bases between them. Germline CDR1 MNHEY, CDR2 SMNVEV (reference sequence). The CDR3 spans 15 residues.

This clone has just a few counts. The rearrangement links TRBV15 to TRBJ1-1; 11 nucleotides match TRBD1. From germline, CDR1 is LNHNV and CDR2 YYDKDF (reference sequence). The CDR3 loop spans 16 amino acids. The V segment lost 3 bases and the J segment 5 bases; nucleotides outside the gene matches: 8. The CDR3 loop is CATSSPGTGGGTEAFF. CDR3 nucleotides: TGTGCCACCAGCAGTCCCGGGACAGGGGGGGGGACTGAAGCTTTCTTT.